Below, 2 T cell receptor beta chains from the same sample are listed, as sequenced in a study of T-cell memory formation after mild COVID-19 (dated by TCRdb to 2020 to 2022). To prepare the library, 5' RACE was applied. The sequencer listed for this sample is Illumina NovaSeq 6000. In TCRdb, the public reads were trimmed at Q25 with fastp and aligned with MiXCR, with productive beta chains retained. Here each entry gathers all rows of one CDR3 protein and keeps the most common genes and DNA. For this sample the table gives some 120,000 distinct CDR3 sequences, of which 5% to 6.5% were detected only once. The ten largest clones capture 2% to 2.5% of the sample. The sample consisted of PBMCs or a T cell subset sorted from them (not recorded which). These TCRs come from an adult woman who had mild COVID-19 (a few samples of this study predate the infection). The sample titles of this study are shuffled in the database, so cell type and time point are left out; the donor was told from shared clones.

This clonotype was seen more than once but under ten times. This chain links TRBV12-3 or TRBV12-4 with TRBJ1-5; the D is unclear. Trimming cost V 7 bases and J 5 bases, with 9 bases left between them. CDR3 size: 12 residues. The CDR3 nucleotides read TGTGCCAGCACCCAGACTGATCAGCCCCAGCATTTT. Translated: CASTQTDQPQHF.

This sequence joins TRBV12-3 or TRBV12-4 and TRBJ1-1; D uncertain. This CDR3 spans 13 amino acids. V lost 7 bases and J lost 1, with 10 bases in between. CDR3 sequence reads: CASNVATNTEAFF. In nucleotides, the CDR3 is TGTGCCAGCAACGTTGCGACGAACACTGAAGCTTTCTTT.